The 9 T cell receptor beta chains reported below all come from one sample, sequenced in a study of T cells after yellow fever vaccination. TCRdb fed the 5' RACE reads into MiXCR, producing one record per CDR3 protein. The sample contains roughly 49,000 distinct CDR3 sequences, roughly 7% of which appear only once. The sequences come from CD8+ T cells sorted from PBMCs, collected less than 16 days after the first yellow fever vaccination. Receptors were obtained from a man aged 18 to 30 who received the YFV17D yellow fever vaccine.

This clonotype was seen ten or more times. The chain couples TRBV6-5 to TRBJ1-6; D gene uncertain. The CDR3 loop spans 16 amino acids. Germline assignment: CDR1 MNHEY and CDR2 SVGAGI. Between the trimmed V and J ends, which lost 1 base and 0 bases, there was a span of 7 bases. The CDR3 here is CASSYLESSYNSPLHF. CDR3 nucleotides: TGTGCCAGCAGTTACTTAGAAAGCTCCTATAATTCACCCCTCCACTTT.

This clonotype was recorded many times. The rearrangement uses TRBV9 and TRBJ2-1; 11 positions match TRBD2. Germline V gives CDR1 SGDLS, CDR2 YYNGEE. With V trimmed by 3 bases and J by 7 bases, 9 bases remained unmatched. The CDR3 is 16 amino acids. The CDR3 is CASSGPTSGAMNEQFF. CDR3 nucleotide sequence: TGTGCCAGCAGCGGTCCGACTAGCGGGGCGATGAATGAGCAGTTCTTC.

In this sample, this clonotype turned up many times. The chain uses TRBV12-3 or TRBV12-4 and TRBJ2-2; D is perhaps TRBD1 (7 bases). CDR3 length: 14 residues. With 3 bases removed from V and 5 bases from J, the gap between germline ends came to 10 bases. The CDR3 spells CASSFAGGTGELFF. Written as DNA, the CDR3 is TGTGCCAGCAGTTTTGCAGGGGGGACCGGGGAGCTGTTTTTT.

The table lists this clonotype with many counts. The chain combines TRBV15 with TRBJ2-3, with 9 positions matching TRBD2. V lost 0 bases, J lost 4 bases, and 2 bases stayed unmatched. Germline-derived CDR1 and CDR2 are LNHNV and YYDKDF (reference sequence). This CDR3 spans 15 amino acids. The CDR3 reads CATSRERGGPDTQYF. DNA of the CDR3: TGTGCCACCAGCAGAGAGCGGGGGGGCCCAGATACGCAGTATTTT.

As to this clonotype: With a much larger clone just one base away, this may be a read error. The chain links TRBV7-9 to TRBJ1-2; 8 bases are a match to TRBD1. Germline V gene lookup returns CDR1 SEHNR and CDR2 FQNEAQ (reference sequence). After removal of 8 bases from V and 5 bases from J, the junction contained 10 bases not matched to a gene. This CDR3 has 14 amino acids. For the CDR3, the DNA is TGTGCCAGCGGCTCAAGGACAGGGCGGTATGGCTACACCTTC. Translated: CASGSRTGRYGYTF.

This clonotype was seen repeatedly, ten times or more. The chain carries TRBV5-6 and TRBJ2-3; D possibly corresponds to TRBD2 (5 bases). CDR3 length: 15 amino acids. The germline V gene encodes CDR1 SGHDT and CDR2 YYEEEE. The V end lost 4 bases, the J end lost 4 bases, and 16 bases lay between the germline ends. The DNA for the CDR3 is TGTGCCAGCAGCCACCGGGAAGCCTCGTCAGATACGCAGTATTTT. This gives the protein CASSHREASSDTQYF.

Many counts were recorded for this clonotype. The chain carries TRBV6-5 and TRBJ2-3; a possible D gene is TRBD1 (6 bases). CDR1 is MNHEY, CDR2 SVGAGI, per germline. V was trimmed by 2 bases and J by 9 bases, leaving 15 bases between them. The CDR3 runs 14 residues. The CDR3 DNA sequence: TGTGCCAGCAGTTACGGGACGGATCAGGGGACGCAGTATTTT. Translated: CASSYGTDQGTQYF.

This clonotype was counted ten times or more. V usage is TRBV28 and J usage is TRBJ2-1, with 9 nucleotides matching TRBD1. V trimming: 4 bases; J trimming: 10 bases; junction bases outside the gene matches: 5. This CDR3 comprises 13 residues. Per the germline V gene, CDR1 is MDHEN and CDR2 is SYDVKM. The CDR3 loop is CASSSGTGNEQFF. The DNA for the CDR3 is TGTGCCAGCAGTTCCGGGACAGGGAACGAGCAGTTCTTC.

In this sample, this clonotype turned up many times. J is TRBJ2-2 and V is TRBV7-8, with TRBD2 as a possible D gene (5 bases). V was pared by 6 bases and J by 5 bases, with 22 bases between. The CDR3 is 17 amino acids. Germline-derived CDR1 and CDR2 are SGHVS and FQNEAQ. CDR3 nucleotide sequence: TGTGCCAGCAGGGACTGGACGCTCAGCCGGGGAACCGGGGAGCTGTTTTTT. Its translation: CASRDWTLSRGTGELFF.